This TCR beta chain was identified in a study of cytomegalovirus exposure and HLA in healthy donors. Study-wide findings and caveats: A missense variant in DCLRE1C was later tied to TCR beta V- and J-gene trimming.

Concerning this clone: What it binds is not known.

The CDR3 is 15 residues long. CDR1 is LGHNA, CDR2 YNFKEQ, per germline. V was pared by 0 bases and J by 3 bases, with 11 bases between. The primer mix had 60 Vbeta and 13 Jbeta primers. Only in-frame clones appear in the TCRdb table, and some are missing; sequencing was by immunoSEQ multiplex PCR. Among 130,000 to 150,000 clones listed, 79% were seen once. The source material was PBMCs. The TCR originated in a woman between 40 and 50 years old in good health and CMV-seropositive. The chain couples TRBV4-2 to TRBJ2-5; the D gene is possibly TRBD1 (6 bases). The CDR3: CASSQEVDRKETQYF. For the CDR3, the DNA is TGTGCCAGCAGCCAAGAAGTGGACAGAAAAGAGACCCAGTACTTC.